A selection of T cell receptor beta chains follows, all from one sample in a study of OX40 agonist ivuxolimab in advanced cancers. Here immunoSEQ multiplex PCR was the method, and the copy in TCRdb shows in-frame clones only, minus some. The data contain some 99,000 clones, approximately 94% of them singletons. The material sequenced was CD4+ or CD8+ T cells sorted from blood, taken in a trial of the OX40 agonist ivuxolimab. The receptors were sampled from an adult with an advanced solid tumor such as melanoma, head and neck, liver or kidney cancer. CDR3s include the opening cysteine and the closing phenylalanine or tryptophan. D genes are given only for firm matches. Where a row states a size, it is once, few, many or the class of an expanded clone; other rows omit it.

abundance | d_gene | j_gene | v_gene | len | CDR3nt | CDR3aa
NA | NA | TRBJ1-3 | TRBV7-9 | 16 | TGTGCCAGCAGCGCCACTCAGGGGCGGTCTGGAAACACCATATATTTT | CASSATQGRSGNTIYF
NA | TRBD1 | TRBJ1-2 | TRBV29-1 | 13 | TGCAGCGTTGGGGCAGGGGGGCCCTATGGCTACACCTTC | CSVGAGGPYGYTF
NA | TRBD1 | TRBJ2-7 | TRBV6-1 | 13 | TGTGCCAGCAGACTACAGGGGGCAGGAGAGCAGTACTTC | CASRLQGAGEQYF
NA | NA | TRBJ1-1 | TRBV5-1 | 14 | TGCGCCAGCAGAGTTCAGGTTTCAAGCACTGAAGCTTTCTTT | CASRVQVSSTEAFF
NA | NA | TRBJ1-2 | TRBV4-3 | 15 | TGCGCCAGCAGCCAAGCGTTCGGCGGAAGCTATGGCTACACCTTC | CASSQAFGGSYGYTF
few | NA | TRBJ1-1 | TRBV19 | 14 | TGTGCCAGTAGTATACAGACAGGTCACACTGAAGCTTTCTTT | CASSIQTGHTEAFF
NA | NA | TRBJ2-2 | TRBV6-5 | 16 | TGTGCCAGCAGTTACATCGCAGCCGCGGGCACCGGGGAGCTGTTTTTT | CASSYIAAAGTGELFF
NA | TRBD1 | TRBJ2-7 | TRBV7-2 | 17 | TGTGCCAGCAGCTTACCCCAGGGGGCGACTAGCTCCTACGAGCAGTACTTC | CASSLPQGATSSYEQYF
once | NA | TRBJ1-3 | TRBV10-3 | 13 | TGTGCCATCCACGGGCCGGCTGGAAACACCATATATTTT | CAIHGPAGNTIYF
NA | NA | TRBJ1-2 | TRBV4-3 | 13 | TGCGCCAGCAGCCCCCTCGGGGGATATGGCTACACCTTC | CASSPLGGYGYTF
NA | NA | TRBJ2-3 | TRBV5-6 | 13 | TGTGCCAGCAGCCTGACTAGCACAGATACGCAGTATTTT | CASSLTSTDTQYF
NA | TRBD1 | TRBJ2-5 | TRBV4-2 | 19 | TGTGCCAGCAGCCAAGATGGGACAGGGGTATCTACACTGGGAGAGACCCAGTACTTC | CASSQDGTGVSTLGETQYF
NA | NA | TRBJ1-1 | TRBV19 | 11 | TGTGCCAGTAGTATCTACACTGAAGCTTTCTTT | CASSIYTEAFF
NA | NA | TRBJ2-5 | TRBV6-5 | 14 | TGTGCCAGCAGTTACTCGAGGGGGGGTGAGACCCAGTACTTC | CASSYSRGGETQYF
NA | TRBD2 | TRBJ2-2 | TRBV9 | 17 | TGTGCCAGCAGCGAGGGGGGGCTAGCGGGCAACACCGGGGAGCTGTTTTTT | CASSEGGLAGNTGELFF
NA | NA | TRBJ2-3 | TRBV6-1 | 14 | TGTGCCAGCAGTGAACCCTACAGAGCAGATACGCAGTATTTT | CASSEPYRADTQYF
NA | NA | TRBJ2-7 | TRBV28 | 14 | TGTGCCAGCAGTTTCGGCAGAAGCTCCTACGAGCAGTACTTC | CASSFGRSSYEQYF
NA | NA | TRBJ1-2 | TRBV29-1 | 13 | TGCAGCGGTGTCAGGGTAGCTAACTATGGCTACACCTTC | CSGVRVANYGYTF
NA | NA | TRBJ2-7 | TRBV18 | 13 | TGTGCCAGCTCATCGAGAGACAGCTACGAGCAGTACTTC | CASSSRDSYEQYF
NA | NA | TRBJ2-6 | TRBV25-1 | 13 | TGTGCCAGCACCCGGTCTGGGGCCAACGTCCTGACTTTC | CASTRSGANVLTF
NA | NA | TRBJ2-5 | TRBV19 | 10 | TGTGCCAGCGGCAGGGAGACCCAGTACTTC | CASGRETQYF
NA | TRBD1 | TRBJ1-5 | TRBV18 | 16 | TGTGCCAGCTCACCGACAGGGAGATATAGCAATCAGCCCCAGCATTTT | CASSPTGRYSNQPQHF
NA | NA | TRBJ1-2 | TRBV9 | 19 | TGTGCCAGCAGCGAAGACGCAGCCTGGGACCGCAGAATAAACTATGGCTACACCTTC | CASSEDAAWDRRINYGYTF
NA | NA | TRBJ1-1 | TRBV18 | 15 | TGTGCCAGCTCACCCCGCATGGGGCCGGGCACTGAAGCTTTCTTT | CASSPRMGPGTEAFF
NA | TRBD2 | TRBJ2-3 | TRBV7-2 | 15 | TGTGCCAGCAGCTTAGGGGGTATAGCGGGAGCTGCGCAGTATTTT | CASSLGGIAGAAQYF
NA | TRBD2 | TRBJ2-5 | TRBV18 | 17 | TGTGCCAGCTCACGATCGACTAGCGGGGGGGCTCAAGAGACCCAGTACTTC | CASSRSTSGGAQETQYF
NA | NA | TRBJ2-7 | TRBV6-4 | 13 | TGTGCCAGCAGTCAACGCAGGGGCGGGGAGCAGTACTTC | CASSQRRGGEQYF
NA | TRBD2 | TRBJ2-7 | TRBV7-9 | 14 | TGTGCCGCCTCCGCGGGGGGCTTCACCTACGAGCAGTACTTC | CAASAGGFTYEQYF
NA | NA | TRBJ2-5 | TRBV4-2 | 14 | TGTGCCAGCAGCCAAGAAAGGTCCAACCCGGCCCAGTACTTC | CASSQERSNPAQYF
NA | NA | TRBJ1-1 | TRBV27 | 14 | TGTGCCAGCAGTTTACGACCGAAGAACACTGAAGCTTTCTTT | CASSLRPKNTEAFF
once | TRBD1 | TRBJ1-2 | TRBV2 | 13 | TGTGCCAGCAAGGACAGGGTCGTCTATGGCTACACCTTC | CASKDRVVYGYTF
NA | TRBD1 | TRBJ2-6 | TRBV5-1 | 15 | TGCGCCAGCAGCTCCGGGACAGCTGGGGCCAACGTCCTGACTTTC | CASSSGTAGANVLTF
NA | NA | TRBJ1-2 | TRBV15 | 12 | TGTGCCACCAGCAGGGCCAACTATGGCTACACCTTC | CATSRANYGYTF
NA | NA | TRBJ2-4 | TRBV27 | 15 | TGTGCCAGCAGAGGGGTCGGACAGCCTCCAAACATTCAGTACTTC | CASRGVGQPPNIQYF
NA | NA | TRBJ1-3 | TRBV7-8 | 15 | TGTGCCAGCAGCTTCGGGCAGCGCTCTGGAAACACCATATATTTT | CASSFGQRSGNTIYF